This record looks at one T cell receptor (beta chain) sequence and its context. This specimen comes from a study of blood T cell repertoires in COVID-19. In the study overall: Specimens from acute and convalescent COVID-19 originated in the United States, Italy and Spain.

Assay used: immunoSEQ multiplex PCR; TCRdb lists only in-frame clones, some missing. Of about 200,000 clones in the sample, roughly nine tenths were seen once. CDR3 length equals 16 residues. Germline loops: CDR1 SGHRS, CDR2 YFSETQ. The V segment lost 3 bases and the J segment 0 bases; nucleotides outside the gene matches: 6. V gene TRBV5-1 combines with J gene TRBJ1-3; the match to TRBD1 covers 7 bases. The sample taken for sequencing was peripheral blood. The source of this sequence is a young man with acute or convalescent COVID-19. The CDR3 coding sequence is TGCGCCAGCAGCTGGGGAGGACAGGCCTCTGGAAACACCATATATTTT. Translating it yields CASSWGGQASGNTIYF.